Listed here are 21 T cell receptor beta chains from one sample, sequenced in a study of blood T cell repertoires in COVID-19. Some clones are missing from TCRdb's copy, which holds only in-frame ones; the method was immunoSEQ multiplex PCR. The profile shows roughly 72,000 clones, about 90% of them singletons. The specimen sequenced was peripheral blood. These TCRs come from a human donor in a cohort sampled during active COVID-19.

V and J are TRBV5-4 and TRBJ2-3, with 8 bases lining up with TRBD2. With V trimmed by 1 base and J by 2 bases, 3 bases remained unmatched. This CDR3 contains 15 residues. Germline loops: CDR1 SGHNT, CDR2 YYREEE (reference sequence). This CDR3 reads CASSLIGGATDTQYF. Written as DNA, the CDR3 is TGTGCCAGCAGCTTGATCGGGGGGGCCACAGATACGCAGTATTTT.

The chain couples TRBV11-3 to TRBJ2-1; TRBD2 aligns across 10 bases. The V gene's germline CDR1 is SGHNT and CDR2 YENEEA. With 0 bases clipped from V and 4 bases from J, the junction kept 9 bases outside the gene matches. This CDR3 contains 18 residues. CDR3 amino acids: CASSLDGGGLAVYNEQFF. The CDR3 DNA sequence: TGTGCCAGCAGCTTAGATGGAGGAGGACTAGCGGTGTACAATGAGCAGTTCTTC.

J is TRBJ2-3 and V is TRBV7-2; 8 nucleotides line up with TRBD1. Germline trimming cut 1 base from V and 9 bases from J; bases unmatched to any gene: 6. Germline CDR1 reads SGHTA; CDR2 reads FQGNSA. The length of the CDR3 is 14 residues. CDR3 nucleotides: TGTGCCAGCAGCTTAGGGACAGGGATGATGACGCAGTATTTT. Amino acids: CASSLGTGMMTQYF.

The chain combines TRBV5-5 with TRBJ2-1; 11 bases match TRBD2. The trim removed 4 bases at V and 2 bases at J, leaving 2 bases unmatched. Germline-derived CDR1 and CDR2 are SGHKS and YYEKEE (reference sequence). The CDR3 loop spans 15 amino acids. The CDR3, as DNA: TGTGCCAGCAGCACACTAGCGGGAGCCTACAATGAGCAGTTCTTC. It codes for CASSTLAGAYNEQFF.

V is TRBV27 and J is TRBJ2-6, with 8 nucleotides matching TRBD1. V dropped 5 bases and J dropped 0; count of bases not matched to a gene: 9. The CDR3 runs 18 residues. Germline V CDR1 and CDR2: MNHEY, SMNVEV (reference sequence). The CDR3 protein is CASSPDRGLSSGANVLTF. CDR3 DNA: TGTGCCAGCAGTCCTGACAGGGGCCTTAGCTCTGGGGCCAACGTCCTGACTTTC.

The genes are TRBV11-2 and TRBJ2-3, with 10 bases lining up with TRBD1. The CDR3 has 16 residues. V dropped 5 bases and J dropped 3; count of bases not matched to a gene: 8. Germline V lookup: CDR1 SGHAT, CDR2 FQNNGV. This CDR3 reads CASSVTGQGRTDTQYF. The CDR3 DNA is TGTGCCAGCAGCGTAACGGGACAGGGGAGGACAGATACGCAGTATTTT.

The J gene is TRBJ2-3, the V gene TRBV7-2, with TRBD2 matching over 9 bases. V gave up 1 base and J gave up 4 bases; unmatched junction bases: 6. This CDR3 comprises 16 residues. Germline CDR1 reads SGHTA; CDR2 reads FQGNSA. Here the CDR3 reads CASSLVGSGSADTQYF. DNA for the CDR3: TGTGCCAGCAGCTTAGTCGGTAGCGGGAGCGCAGATACGCAGTATTTT. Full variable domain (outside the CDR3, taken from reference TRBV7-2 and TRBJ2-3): GAGVSQSPSNKVTEKGKDVELRCDPISGHTALYWYRQSLGQGLEFLIYFQGNSAPDKSGLPSDRFSAERTGGSVSTLTIQRTQQEDSAVYLCASSLVGSGSADTQYFGPGTRLTVL.

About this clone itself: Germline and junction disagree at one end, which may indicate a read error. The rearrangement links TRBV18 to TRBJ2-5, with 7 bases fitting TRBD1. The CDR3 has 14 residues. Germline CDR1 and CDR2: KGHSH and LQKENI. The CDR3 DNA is TGTGCCACCTCAAGGGGGCAGAGCCAAGAGACCCAGTACTTC. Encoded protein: CATSRGQSQETQYF. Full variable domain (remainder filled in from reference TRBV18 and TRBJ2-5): NAGVMQNPRHLVRRRGQEARLRCSPMKGHSHVYWYRQLPEEGLKFMVYLQKENIIDESGMPKERFSAEFPKEGPSILRIQQVVRGDSAAYFCATSRGQSQETQYFGPGTRLLVL.

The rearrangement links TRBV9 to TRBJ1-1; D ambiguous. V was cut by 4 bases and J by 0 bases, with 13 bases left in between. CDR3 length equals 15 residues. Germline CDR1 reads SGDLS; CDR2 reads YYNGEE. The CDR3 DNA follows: TGTGCCAGCAGCATACAGACACACATGAACACTGAAGCTTTCTTT. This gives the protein CASSIQTHMNTEAFF.

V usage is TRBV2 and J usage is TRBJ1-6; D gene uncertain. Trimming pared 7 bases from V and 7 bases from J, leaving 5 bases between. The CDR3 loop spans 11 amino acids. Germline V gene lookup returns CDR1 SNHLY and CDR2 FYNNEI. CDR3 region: CASKENSPLHF. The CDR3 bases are TGTGCCAGCAAGGAGAATTCACCCCTCCACTTT. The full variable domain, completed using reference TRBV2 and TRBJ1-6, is EPEVTQTPSHQVTQMGQEVILRCVPISNHLYFYWYRQILGQKVEFLVSFYNNEISEKSEIFDDQFSVERPDGSNFTLKIRSTKLEDSAMYFCASKENSPLHFGNGTRLTVT.

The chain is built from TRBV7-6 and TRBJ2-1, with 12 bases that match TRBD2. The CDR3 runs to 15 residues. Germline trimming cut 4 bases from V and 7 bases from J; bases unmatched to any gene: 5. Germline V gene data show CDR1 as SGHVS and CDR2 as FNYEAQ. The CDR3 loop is CASSSLAGGPNEQFF. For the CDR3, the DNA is TGTGCCAGCAGCTCGCTAGCGGGAGGGCCGAATGAGCAGTTCTTC.

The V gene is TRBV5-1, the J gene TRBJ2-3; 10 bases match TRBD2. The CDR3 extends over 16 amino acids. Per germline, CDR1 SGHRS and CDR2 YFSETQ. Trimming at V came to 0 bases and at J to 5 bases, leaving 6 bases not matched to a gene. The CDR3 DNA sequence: TGCGCCAGCAGCTTGGAGAGCGGGGGGGCGGGAGATACGCAGTATTTT. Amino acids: CASSLESGGAGDTQYF.

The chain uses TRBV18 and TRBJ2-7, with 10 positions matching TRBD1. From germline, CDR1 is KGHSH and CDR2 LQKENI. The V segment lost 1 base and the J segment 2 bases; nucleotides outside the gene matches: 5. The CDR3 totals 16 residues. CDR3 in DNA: TGTGCCAGCTCACCACTCGGAGGGACAGGGGCCTACGAGCAGTACTTC. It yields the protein CASSPLGGTGAYEQYF.

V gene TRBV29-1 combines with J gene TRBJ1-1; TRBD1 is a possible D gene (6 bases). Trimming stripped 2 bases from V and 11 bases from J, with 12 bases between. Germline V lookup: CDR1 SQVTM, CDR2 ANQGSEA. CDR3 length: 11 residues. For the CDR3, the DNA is TGCAGCGTTGAAAGGGCCCAGGGGGCTTTCTTT. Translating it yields CSVERAQGAFF.

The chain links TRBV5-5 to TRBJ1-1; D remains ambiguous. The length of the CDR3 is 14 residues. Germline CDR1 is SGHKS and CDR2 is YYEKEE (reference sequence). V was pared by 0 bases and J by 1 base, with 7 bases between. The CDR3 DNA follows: TGTGCCAGCAGCTTGGGGGCGAAGAACACTGAAGCTTTCTTT. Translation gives CASSLGAKNTEAFF.

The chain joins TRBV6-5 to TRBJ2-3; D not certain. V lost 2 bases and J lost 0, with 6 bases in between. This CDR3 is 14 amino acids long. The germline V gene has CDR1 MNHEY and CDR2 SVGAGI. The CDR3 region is CASSYRASTDTQYF. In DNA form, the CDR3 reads TGTGCCAGCAGTTACCGCGCTAGCACAGATACGCAGTATTTT.

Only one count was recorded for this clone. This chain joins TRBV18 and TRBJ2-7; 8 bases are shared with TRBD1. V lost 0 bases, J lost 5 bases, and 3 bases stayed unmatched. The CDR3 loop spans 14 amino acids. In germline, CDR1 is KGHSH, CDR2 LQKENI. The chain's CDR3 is CASSPPSGGHEQYF. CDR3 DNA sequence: TGTGCCAGCTCACCACCTTCAGGGGGCCACGAGCAGTACTTC.

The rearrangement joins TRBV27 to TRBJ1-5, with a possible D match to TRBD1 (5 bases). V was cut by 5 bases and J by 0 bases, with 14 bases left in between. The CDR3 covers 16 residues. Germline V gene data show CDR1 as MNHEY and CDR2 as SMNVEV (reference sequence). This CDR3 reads CASSPRQSYSNQPQHF. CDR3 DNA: TGTGCCAGCAGTCCTCGACAGAGTTATAGCAATCAGCCCCAGCATTTT.

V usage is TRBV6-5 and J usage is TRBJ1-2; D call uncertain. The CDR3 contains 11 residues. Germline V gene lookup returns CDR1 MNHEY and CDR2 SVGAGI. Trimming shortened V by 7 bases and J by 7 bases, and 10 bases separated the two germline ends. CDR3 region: CASTRQFGYTF. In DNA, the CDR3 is TGTGCCAGCACTCGCCAGTTTGGCTACACCTTC.

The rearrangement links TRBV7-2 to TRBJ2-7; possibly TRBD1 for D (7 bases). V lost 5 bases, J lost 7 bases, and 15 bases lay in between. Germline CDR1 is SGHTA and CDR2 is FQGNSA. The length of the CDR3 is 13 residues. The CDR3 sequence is CASSQGGAGEQYF. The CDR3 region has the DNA TGTGCCAGCAGCCAAGGGGGCGCGGGGGAGCAGTACTTC.

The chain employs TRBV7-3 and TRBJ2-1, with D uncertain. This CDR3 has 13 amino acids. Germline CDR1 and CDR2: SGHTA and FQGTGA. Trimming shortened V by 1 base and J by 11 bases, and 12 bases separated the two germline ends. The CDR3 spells CASSLNIGLQQFF. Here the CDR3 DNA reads TGTGCCAGCAGCTTAAATATTGGTCTACAGCAGTTCTTC.